These T cell receptor beta chains were read from a single sample in a study of blood T cell repertoires in COVID-19. Produced via immunoSEQ multiplex PCR; TCRdb's table is partial and in-frame only. The sample consists of fewer than 250,000 clones, 82% of them appearing once. The sequencing sample was made of peripheral blood. The source is a woman aged 60-75 years with COVID-19, enrolled during active disease. CDR3s include the opening cysteine and the closing phenylalanine or tryptophan. A D gene is named only where the DNA matches it firmly. Rows give clone size only sometimes, using once, few, many, or a class for an expanded clone.

length | J | V | size | D | CDR3 | DNA
13 | TRBJ2-1 | TRBV21-1 | . | . | CASSSGLAAEQFF | TGTGCCAGCAGCAGCGGACTAGCAGCCGAGCAGTTCTTC
14 | TRBJ2-7 | TRBV6-2/TRBV6-3 | . | TRBD2 | CASNPLAGSYEQYF | TGTGCCAGCAACCCCCTAGCGGGTTCCTACGAGCAGTACTTC
14 | TRBJ2-3 | TRBV7-3 | . | . | CASSLMHSLNTQYF | TGTGCCAGCAGCTTAATGCACTCATTGAATACGCAGTATTTT
17 | TRBJ1-5 | TRBV2 | once | TRBD1 | CASSPDRARYSNQPQHF | TGTGCCAGCAGTCCGGACAGGGCTAGATATAGCAATCAGCCCCAGCATTTT
15 | TRBJ1-2 | TRBV7-2 | . | TRBD1 | CASSPMWTGSSGYTF | TGTGCCAGCAGCCCTATGTGGACAGGGTCATCTGGCTACACCTTC
15 | TRBJ1-5 | TRBV7-8 | few | TRBD1 | CASNADRGRNQPQHF | TGTGCCAGCAACGCGGACAGGGGCCGAAATCAGCCCCAGCATTTT
15 | TRBJ1-4 | TRBV5-6 | . | TRBD1 | CASSLTSFDRAKLFF | TGTGCCAGCAGCTTGACCAGTTTTGACAGGGCAAAACTGTTTTTT
11 | TRBJ2-1 | TRBV20-1 | once | . | CSAVTYNEQFF | TGCAGTGCTGTAACCTACAATGAGCAGTTCTTC
15 | TRBJ2-5 | TRBV5-1 | . | . | CASSLEAGPHWSQYF | TGCGCCAGCAGCTTGGAAGCGGGCCCCCATTGGTCCCAGTACTTC
14 | TRBJ2-5 | TRBV20-1 | . | . | CSASWEGDSETQYF | TGCAGTGCTAGTTGGGAAGGGGACTCCGAGACCCAGTACTTC
16 | TRBJ2-5 | TRBV7-2 | . | TRBD2 | CASSLASPAGRETQYF | TGTGCCAGCAGCTTAGCGTCACCAGCGGGGAGGGAGACCCAGTACTTC
15 | TRBJ2-1 | TRBV4-1 | . | . | CASTDSGGSYNEQFF | TGCGCCAGCACCGACTCAGGGGGGTCCTACAATGAGCAGTTCTTC
17 | TRBJ1-5 | TRBV5-5 | . | TRBD1 | CASSRGQGVDLRQPQHF | TGTGCCAGCAGCCGCGGACAGGGAGTGGACTTACGTCAGCCCCAGCATTTT
14 | TRBJ1-4 | TRBV6-5 | . | . | CASRTGQVNEKLFF | TGTGCCAGCAGGACAGGACAAGTAAATGAAAAACTGTTTTTT
15 | TRBJ2-2 | TRBV10-1 | . | . | CASSELPHFTGELFF | TGCGCCAGCAGTGAGCTTCCACATTTCACCGGGGAGCTGTTTTTT
16 | TRBJ1-2 | TRBV9 | . | . | CASSVGDRGNFYGYTF | TGTGCCAGCAGCGTAGGGGATAGGGGAAATTTCTATGGCTACACCTTC
13 | TRBJ2-1 | TRBV7-3 | . | TRBD2 | CASSDGTSGRPFF | TGTGCCAGCAGCGACGGGACTAGCGGGAGGCCGTTCTTC
12 | TRBJ2-5 | TRBV19 | . | . | CASSEALGAQYF | TGTGCCAGTAGTGAAGCGTTAGGGGCCCAGTACTTC
16 | TRBJ1-3 | TRBV15 | . | . | CATSRDPEGGRNTIYF | TGTGCCACCAGCAGAGACCCCGAGGGTGGTAGAAACACCATATATTTT
15 | TRBJ1-5 | TRBV7-2 | . | . | CASSSDKGANQPQHF | TGTGCCAGCAGCTCAGACAAAGGGGCGAATCAGCCCCAGCATTTT
16 | TRBJ2-1 | TRBV24-1 | . | TRBD1 | CATSDSDRGLYNEQFF | TGTGCCACCAGTGATTCGGACAGGGGACTATACAATGAGCAGTTCTTC
15 | TRBJ2-5 | TRBV5-1 | . | TRBD2 | CASSREGGQEETQYF | TGCGCCAGCAGTCGGGAGGGGGGGCAAGAAGAGACCCAGTACTTC
14 | TRBJ1-4 | TRBV5-4 | . | TRBD1 | CASSFNTGEEKLFF | TGTGCCAGCAGCTTTAATACAGGGGAGGAAAAACTGTTTTTT
15 | TRBJ2-3 | TRBV19 | . | TRBD2 | CATSVLAASTDTQYF | TGTGCCACTTCCGTACTAGCGGCGAGCACAGATACGCAGTATTTT
13 | TRBJ1-4 | TRBV3-1/TRBV3-2 | . | . | CASSQGRVNRLFF | TGTGCCAGCAGCCAAGGTCGGGTGAACCGACTGTTTTTT